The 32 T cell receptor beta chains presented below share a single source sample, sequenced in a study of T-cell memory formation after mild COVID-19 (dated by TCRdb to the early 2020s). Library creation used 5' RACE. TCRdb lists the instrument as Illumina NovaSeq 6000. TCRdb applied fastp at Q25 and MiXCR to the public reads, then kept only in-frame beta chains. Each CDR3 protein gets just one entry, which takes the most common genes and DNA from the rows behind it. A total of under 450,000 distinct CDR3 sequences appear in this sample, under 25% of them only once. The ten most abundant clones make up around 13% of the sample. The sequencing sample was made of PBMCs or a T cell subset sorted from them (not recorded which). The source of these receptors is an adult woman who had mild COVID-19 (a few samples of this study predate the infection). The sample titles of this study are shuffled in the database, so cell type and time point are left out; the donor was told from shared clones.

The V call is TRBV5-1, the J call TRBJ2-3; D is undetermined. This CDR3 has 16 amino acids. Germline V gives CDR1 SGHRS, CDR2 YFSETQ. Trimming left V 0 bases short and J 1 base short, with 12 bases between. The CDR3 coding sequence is TGCGCCAGCAGCTTGGACTCGAACCGGGGCACAGATACGCAGTATTTT. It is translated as CASSLDSNRGTDTQYF.

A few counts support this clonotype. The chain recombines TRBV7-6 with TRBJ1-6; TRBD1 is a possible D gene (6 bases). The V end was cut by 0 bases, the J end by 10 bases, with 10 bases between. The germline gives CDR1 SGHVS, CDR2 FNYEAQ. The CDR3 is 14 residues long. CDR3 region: CASSLAQGWSPLHF. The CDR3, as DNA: TGTGCCAGCAGCTTAGCTCAGGGGTGGTCACCCCTCCACTTT.

The CDR3 DNA reads as TGTGCCAGCAGCCCTAGACCGGGAGGTAATCAGCCCCAGCATTTT. As protein: CASSPRPGGNQPQHF. This chain uses TRBV11-2 with TRBJ1-5; the D is unclear. The CDR3 runs to 15 residues. CDR1 is SGHAT, CDR2 FQNNGV, per germline. V was cut by 5 bases and J by 4 bases, with 15 bases left in between.

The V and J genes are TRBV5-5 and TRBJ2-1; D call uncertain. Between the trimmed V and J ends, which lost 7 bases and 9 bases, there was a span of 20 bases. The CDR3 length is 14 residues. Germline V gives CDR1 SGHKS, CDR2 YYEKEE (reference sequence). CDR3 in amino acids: CASGSLRGRGEQFF. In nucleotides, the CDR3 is TGTGCCAGCGGTTCCCTTAGAGGTCGCGGTGAGCAGTTCTTC.

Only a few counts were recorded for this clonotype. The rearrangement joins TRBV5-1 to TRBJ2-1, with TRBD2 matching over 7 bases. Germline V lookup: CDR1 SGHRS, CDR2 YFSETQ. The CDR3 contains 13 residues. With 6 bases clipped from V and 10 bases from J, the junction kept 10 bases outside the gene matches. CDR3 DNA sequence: TGCGCCAGCAAACAGGTCGGACTAGAGGAGCAGTTCTTC. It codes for CASKQVGLEEQFF.

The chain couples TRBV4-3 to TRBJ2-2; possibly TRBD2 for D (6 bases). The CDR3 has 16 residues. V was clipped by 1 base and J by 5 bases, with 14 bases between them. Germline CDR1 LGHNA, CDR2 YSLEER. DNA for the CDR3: TGCGCCAGCAGCCAAGGACGGGACTTCAAAACCGGGGAGCTGTTTTTT. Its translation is CASSQGRDFKTGELFF.

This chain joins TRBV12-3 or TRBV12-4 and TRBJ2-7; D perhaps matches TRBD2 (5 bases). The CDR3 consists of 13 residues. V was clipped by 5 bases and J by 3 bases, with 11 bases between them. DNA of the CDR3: TGTGCCAGCAGTCTCCTAGGAGGCTACGAGCAGTACTTC. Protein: CASSLLGGYEQYF.

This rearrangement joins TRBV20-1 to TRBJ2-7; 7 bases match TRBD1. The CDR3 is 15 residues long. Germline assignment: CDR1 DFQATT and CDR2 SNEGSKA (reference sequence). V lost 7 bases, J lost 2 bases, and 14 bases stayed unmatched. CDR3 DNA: TGCAGTGTTGAAGTAGGACAGGTGGGAACCTACGAGCAGTACTTC. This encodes CSVEVGQVGTYEQYF.

In DNA, the CDR3 is TGCGCCAGCAGCCAAGGCAGGGGACCAGATACGCAGTATTTT. It specifies CASSQGRGPDTQYF. The chain combines TRBV4-3 with TRBJ2-3, with D perhaps matching TRBD1 (6 bases). Trimming took 1 base from V and 4 from J, leaving 9 bases between them. The CDR3 contains 14 residues. Per the germline V gene, CDR1 is LGHNA and CDR2 is YSLEER.

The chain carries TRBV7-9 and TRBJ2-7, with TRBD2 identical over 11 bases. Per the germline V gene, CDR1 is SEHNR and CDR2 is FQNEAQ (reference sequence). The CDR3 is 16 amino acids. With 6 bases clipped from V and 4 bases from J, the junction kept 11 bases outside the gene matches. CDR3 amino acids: CASRPLSTSGGYEQYF. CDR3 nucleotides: TGTGCCAGCAGACCCCTTTCTACTAGCGGGGGTTACGAGCAGTACTTC.

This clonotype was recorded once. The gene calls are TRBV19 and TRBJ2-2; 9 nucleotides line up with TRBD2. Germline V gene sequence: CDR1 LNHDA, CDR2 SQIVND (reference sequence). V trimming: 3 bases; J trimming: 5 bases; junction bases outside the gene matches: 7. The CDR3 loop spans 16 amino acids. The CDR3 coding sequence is TGTGCCAGTAGTATTTGGGGACTAGCAGGTACCGGGGAGCTGTTTTTT. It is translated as CASSIWGLAGTGELFF.

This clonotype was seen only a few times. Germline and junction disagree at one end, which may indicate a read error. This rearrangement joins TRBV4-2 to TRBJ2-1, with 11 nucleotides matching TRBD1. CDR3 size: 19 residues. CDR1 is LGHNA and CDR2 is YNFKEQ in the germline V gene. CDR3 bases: TGTGCCAGCAGCCACCGGGACAGGGGGAGTTGGGACTCCTTCAATGAGCAGTTCTTC. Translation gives CASSHRDRGSWDSFNEQFF.

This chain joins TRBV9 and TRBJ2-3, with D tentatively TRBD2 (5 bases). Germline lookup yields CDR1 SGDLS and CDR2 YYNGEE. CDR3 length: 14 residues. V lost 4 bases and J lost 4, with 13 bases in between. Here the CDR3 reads CASSTRDGPDTQYF. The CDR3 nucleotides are TGTGCCAGCAGCACCCGGGATGGCCCAGATACGCAGTATTTT.

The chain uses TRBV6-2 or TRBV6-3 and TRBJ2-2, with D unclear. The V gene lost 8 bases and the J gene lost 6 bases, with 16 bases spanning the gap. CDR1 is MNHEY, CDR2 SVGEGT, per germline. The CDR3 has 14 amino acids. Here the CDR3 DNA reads TGTGCCAGCGGTTCCTTCGCACGCGCCGGGGAGCTGTTTTTT. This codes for CASGSFARAGELFF.

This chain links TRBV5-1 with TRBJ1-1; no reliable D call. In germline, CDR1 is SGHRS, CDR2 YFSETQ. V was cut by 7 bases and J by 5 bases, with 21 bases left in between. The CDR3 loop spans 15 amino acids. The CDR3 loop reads CASLPGGPGETEAFF. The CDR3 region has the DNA TGCGCCAGCCTCCCCGGAGGCCCAGGAGAGACTGAAGCTTTCTTT.

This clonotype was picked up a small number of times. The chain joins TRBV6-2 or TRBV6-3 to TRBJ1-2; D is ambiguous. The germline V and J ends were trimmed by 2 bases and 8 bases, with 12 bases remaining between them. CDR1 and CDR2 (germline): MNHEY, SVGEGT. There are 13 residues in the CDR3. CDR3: CASSYDGWSGYTF. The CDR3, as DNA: TGTGCCAGCAGTTACGACGGCTGGAGCGGCTACACCTTC.

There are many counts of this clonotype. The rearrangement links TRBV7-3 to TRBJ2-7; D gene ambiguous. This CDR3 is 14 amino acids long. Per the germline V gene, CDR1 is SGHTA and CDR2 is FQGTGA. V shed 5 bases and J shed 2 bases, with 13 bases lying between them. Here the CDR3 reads CASSPNHATYEQYF. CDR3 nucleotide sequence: TGTGCCAGCAGCCCGAACCACGCGACCTACGAGCAGTACTTC.

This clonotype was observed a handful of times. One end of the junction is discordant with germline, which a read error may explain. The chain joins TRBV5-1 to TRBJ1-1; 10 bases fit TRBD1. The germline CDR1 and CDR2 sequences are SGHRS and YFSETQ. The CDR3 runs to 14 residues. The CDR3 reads CASSMDRGNTEALF. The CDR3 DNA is TGCGCCAGCAGCATGGACAGGGGGAACACTGAAGCTTTATTT.

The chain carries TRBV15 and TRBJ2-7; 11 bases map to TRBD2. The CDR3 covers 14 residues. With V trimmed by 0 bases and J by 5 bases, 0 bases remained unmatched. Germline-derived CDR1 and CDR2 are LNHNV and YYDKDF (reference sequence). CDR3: CATSRDSGGDEQYF. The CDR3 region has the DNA TGTGCCACCAGCAGAGATAGCGGGGGGGACGAGCAGTACTTC.

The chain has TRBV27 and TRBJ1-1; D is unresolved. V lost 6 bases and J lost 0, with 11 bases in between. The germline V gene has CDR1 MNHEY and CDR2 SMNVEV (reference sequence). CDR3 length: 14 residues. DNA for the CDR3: TGTGCCAGCAGGCCCGTGCGGATGAACACTGAAGCTTTCTTT. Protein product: CASRPVRMNTEAFF.

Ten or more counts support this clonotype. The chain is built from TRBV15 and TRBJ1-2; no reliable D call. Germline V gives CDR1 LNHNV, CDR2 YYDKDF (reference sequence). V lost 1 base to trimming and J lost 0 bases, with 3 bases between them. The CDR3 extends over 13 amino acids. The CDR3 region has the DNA TGTGCCACCAGCAGAGGGACTAACTATGGCTACACCTTC. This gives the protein CATSRGTNYGYTF.

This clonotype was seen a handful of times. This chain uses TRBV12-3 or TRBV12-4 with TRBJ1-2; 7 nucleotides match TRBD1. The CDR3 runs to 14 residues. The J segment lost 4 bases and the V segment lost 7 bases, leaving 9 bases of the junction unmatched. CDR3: CASTRQGLSYGYTF. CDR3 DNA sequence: TGTGCCAGCACTAGACAGGGACTATCCTATGGCTACACCTTC.

In DNA form, the CDR3 reads TGTGCCAGCAGTGAAGCGCTACTAGCCGATCCCTACAATGAGCAGTTCTTC. Protein sequence: CASSEALLADPYNEQFF. The rearrangement uses TRBV2 and TRBJ2-1; perhaps TRBD2 as D (6 bases). This CDR3 region has 17 residues. Germline V gene lookup returns CDR1 SNHLY and CDR2 FYNNEI. V was pared by 0 bases and J by 2 bases, with 14 bases between.

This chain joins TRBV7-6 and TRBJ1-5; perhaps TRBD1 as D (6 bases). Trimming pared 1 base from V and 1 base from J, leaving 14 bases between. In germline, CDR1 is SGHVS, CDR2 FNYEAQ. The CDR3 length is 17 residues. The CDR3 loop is CASSLEQGGLSNQPQHF. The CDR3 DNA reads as TGTGCCAGCAGCTTAGAACAGGGTGGGTTGAGCAATCAGCCCCAGCATTTT.

This CDR3 is CASSWSGSPYNEQFF. The CDR3, as DNA: TGTGCCAGCAGCTGGAGCGGGAGTCCCTACAATGAGCAGTTCTTC. The genes are TRBV5-6 and TRBJ2-1; the match to TRBD2 covers 8 bases. The trim removed 3 bases at V and 2 bases at J, leaving 4 bases unmatched. Germline assignment: CDR1 SGHDT and CDR2 YYEEEE. The CDR3 contains 15 residues.

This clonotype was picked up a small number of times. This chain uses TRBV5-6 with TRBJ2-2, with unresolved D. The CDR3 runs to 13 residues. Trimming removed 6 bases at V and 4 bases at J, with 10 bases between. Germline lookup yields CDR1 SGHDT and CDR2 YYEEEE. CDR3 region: CASTPLGTGELFF. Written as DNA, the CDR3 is TGTGCCAGCACCCCCTTGGGCACCGGGGAGCTGTTTTTT. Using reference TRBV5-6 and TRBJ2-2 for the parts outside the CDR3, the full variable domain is DAGVTQSPTHLIKTRGQQVTLRCSPKSGHDTVSWYQQALGQGPQFIFQYYEEEERQRGNFPDRFSGHQFPNYSSELNVNALLLGDSALYLCASTPLGTGELFFGEGSRLTVL.

CDR3: CASSRDGGSPLHF. For the CDR3, the DNA is TGTGCCAGCAGCCGGGACGGGGGTTCACCCCTCCACTTT. V gene TRBV12-3 or TRBV12-4 combines with J gene TRBJ1-6; D is perhaps TRBD1 (5 bases). The V gene lost 6 bases and the J gene lost 9 bases, with 12 bases spanning the gap. This CDR3 has 13 residues.

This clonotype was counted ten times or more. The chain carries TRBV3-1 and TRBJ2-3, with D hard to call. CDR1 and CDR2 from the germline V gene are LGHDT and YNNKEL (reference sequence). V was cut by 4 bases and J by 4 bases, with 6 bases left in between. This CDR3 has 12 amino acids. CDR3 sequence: CASSPRPDTQYF. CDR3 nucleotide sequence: TGTGCCAGCAGCCCCCGGCCAGATACGCAGTATTTT.

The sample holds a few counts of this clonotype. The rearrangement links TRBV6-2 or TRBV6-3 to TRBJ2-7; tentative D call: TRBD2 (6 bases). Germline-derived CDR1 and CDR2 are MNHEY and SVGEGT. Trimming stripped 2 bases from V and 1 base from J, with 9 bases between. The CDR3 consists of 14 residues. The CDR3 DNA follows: TGTGCCAGCAGTTACCCGGGAGCTTCCTACGAGCAGTACTTC. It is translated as CASSYPGASYEQYF.

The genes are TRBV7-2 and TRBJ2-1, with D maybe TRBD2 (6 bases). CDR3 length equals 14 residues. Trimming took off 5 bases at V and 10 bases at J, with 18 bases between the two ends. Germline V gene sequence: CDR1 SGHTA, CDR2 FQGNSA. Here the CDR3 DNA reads TGTGCCAGCAGCCGTCCGCAAGCGGGCCGCGAGCAGTTCTTC. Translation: CASSRPQAGREQFF.

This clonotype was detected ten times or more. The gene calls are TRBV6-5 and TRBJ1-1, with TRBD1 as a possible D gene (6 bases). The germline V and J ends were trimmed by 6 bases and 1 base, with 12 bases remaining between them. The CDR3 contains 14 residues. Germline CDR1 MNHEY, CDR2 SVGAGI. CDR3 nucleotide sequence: TGTGCCAGCAGCCCAAAGGGGGGGAACACTGAAGCTTTCTTT. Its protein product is CASSPKGGNTEAFF.

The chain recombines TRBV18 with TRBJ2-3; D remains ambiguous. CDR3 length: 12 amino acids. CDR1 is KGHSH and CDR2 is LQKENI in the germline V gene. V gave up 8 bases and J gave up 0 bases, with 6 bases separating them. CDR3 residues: CASPDSTDTQYF. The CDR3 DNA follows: TGTGCCAGCCCCGATAGCACAGATACGCAGTATTTT.